A single sample is the source of the 10 T cell receptor beta chains below, sequenced in a study of cytomegalovirus exposure and HLA in healthy donors. The PCR employed 60 Vbeta primers together with 13 Jbeta primers. Assay: immunoSEQ multiplex PCR; the TCRdb copy retains only in-frame clones and omits some. The table includes 65,000 or so clones, 60% to 85% detected once. Sample: PBMCs. The origin of the receptors is a middle-aged woman in good health and CMV-seropositive.

The chain uses TRBV19 and TRBJ1-4; the match to TRBD1 covers 9 bases. The CDR3 is 16 amino acids. After removal of 5 bases from V and 2 bases from J, the junction contained 6 bases not matched to a gene. Germline loops: CDR1 LNHDA, CDR2 SQIVND (reference sequence). The CDR3 is CASSSRQGVTNEKLFF. The CDR3, as DNA: TGTGCCAGTAGTTCCAGACAGGGGGTGACTAATGAAAAACTGTTTTTT.

CDR3 DNA: TGTGCCAGCAGTGGAGGGGGGGACAGGGCCACAGATACGCAGTATTTT. Encoded protein: CASSGGGDRATDTQYF. V gene TRBV25-1 combines with J gene TRBJ2-3; TRBD1 agrees at 9 bases. CDR1 is MGHDK, CDR2 SYGVNS, per germline. This CDR3 contains 16 residues. The J segment lost 2 bases and the V segment lost 4 bases, leaving 7 bases of the junction unmatched.

The V call is TRBV27, the J call TRBJ1-6; 10 bases are a match to TRBD1. V lost 5 bases to trimming and J lost 9 bases; unmatched junction nucleotides: 7. The CDR3 has 15 amino acids. Germline CDR1 MNHEY, CDR2 SMNVEV (reference sequence). The CDR3 spells CASSILRQGASPLHF. In DNA, the CDR3 is TGTGCCAGCAGTATCCTACGACAGGGGGCTTCACCCCTCCACTTT.

This chain connects TRBV5-1 to TRBJ2-1; tentatively, D is TRBD2 (7 bases). The germline V and J ends were trimmed by 6 bases and 7 bases, with 14 bases remaining between them. Per germline, CDR1 SGHRS and CDR2 YFSETQ. The CDR3 covers 13 residues. CDR3 in amino acids: CASKAGAGNEQFF. The CDR3 DNA follows: TGCGCCAGCAAGGCGGGGGCGGGGAATGAGCAGTTCTTC.

The chain is built from TRBV7-2 and TRBJ1-2, with 7 bases matching TRBD1. The CDR3 extends over 14 amino acids. Germline assignment: CDR1 SGHTA and CDR2 FQGNSA. Germline trimming cut 6 bases from V and 0 bases from J; bases unmatched to any gene: 4. CDR3 nucleotide sequence: TGTGCCAGCAGTCAGGGGGGAACTAACTATGGCTACACCTTC. It specifies CASSQGGTNYGYTF.

V gene TRBV7-6 combines with J gene TRBJ2-7, with TRBD1 identical over 8 bases. Trimming cost V 1 base and J 6 bases; bases outside gene matches: 5. CDR1 and CDR2 from the germline V gene are SGHVS and FNYEAQ. The CDR3 is made up of 14 amino acids. The CDR3 reads CASSLGTGTPEQYF. In nucleotides, the CDR3 is TGTGCCAGCAGCTTAGGGACAGGGACCCCCGAGCAGTACTTC.

The chain links TRBV6-6 to TRBJ2-1; 7 bases map to TRBD1. Germline-derived CDR1 and CDR2 are MNHNY and SVGAGI (reference sequence). The CDR3 runs to 12 residues. V lost 4 bases to trimming and J lost 9 bases; unmatched junction nucleotides: 3. CDR3 sequence (DNA): TGTGCCAGCAGTTCTGACAGGGCTGAGCAGTTCTTC. Amino acid sequence: CASSSDRAEQFF.

The J gene is TRBJ2-1, the V gene TRBV30; 7 bases line up with TRBD2. V shed 2 bases and J 3 bases; nucleotides not matched to a gene: 1. CDR1 and CDR2 (germline): GTSNPN, SVGIG (reference sequence). This CDR3 has 13 residues. CDR3 coding DNA: TGTGCCTGGAGTAGCGGGAACTACAATGAGCAGTTCTTC. It specifies CAWSSGNYNEQFF.

The gene calls are TRBV29-1 and TRBJ1-4; tentative D call: TRBD1 (6 bases). The CDR3 consists of 14 residues. The V and J ends lost 4 bases and 0 bases respectively, with 9 bases between them. Germline V gives CDR1 SQVTM, CDR2 ANQGSEA. The CDR3 here is CSVAQGPTNEKLFF. The CDR3 DNA reads TGCAGCGTTGCACAGGGACCAACTAATGAAAAACTGTTTTTT.

The genes are TRBV5-8 and TRBJ1-2; D may be TRBD1 (5 bases). Per the germline V gene, CDR1 is SGHTS and CDR2 is YDEGEE. The CDR3 consists of 16 residues. Deletions cut 4 bases from V and 4 bases from J, with 20 bases between. The CDR3 sequence: CASSQDTWADGYGYTF. In DNA form, the CDR3 reads TGTGCCAGCAGCCAGGACACATGGGCGGATGGCTATGGCTACACCTTC.